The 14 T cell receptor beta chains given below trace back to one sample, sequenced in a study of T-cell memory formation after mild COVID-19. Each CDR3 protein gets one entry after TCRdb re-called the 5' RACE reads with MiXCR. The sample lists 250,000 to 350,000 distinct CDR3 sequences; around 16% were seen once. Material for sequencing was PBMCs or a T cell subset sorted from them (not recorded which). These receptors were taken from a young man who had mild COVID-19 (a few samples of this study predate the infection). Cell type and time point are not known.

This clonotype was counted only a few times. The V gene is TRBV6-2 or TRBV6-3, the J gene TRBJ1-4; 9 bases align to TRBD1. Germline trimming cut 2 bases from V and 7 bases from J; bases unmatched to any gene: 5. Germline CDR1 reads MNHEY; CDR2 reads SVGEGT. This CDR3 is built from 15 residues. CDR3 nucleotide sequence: TGTGCCAGCAGTTACACCGGGACAGGGTCTGAAAAACTGTTTTTT. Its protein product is CASSYTGTGSEKLFF.

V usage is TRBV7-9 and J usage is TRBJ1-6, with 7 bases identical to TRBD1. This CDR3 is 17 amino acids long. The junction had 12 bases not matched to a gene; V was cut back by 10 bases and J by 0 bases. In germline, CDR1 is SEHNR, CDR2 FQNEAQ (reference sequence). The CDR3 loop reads CAIGGTDVSSYNSPLHF. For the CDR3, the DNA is TGTGCCATAGGGGGGACAGACGTAAGCTCCTATAATTCACCCCTCCACTTT.

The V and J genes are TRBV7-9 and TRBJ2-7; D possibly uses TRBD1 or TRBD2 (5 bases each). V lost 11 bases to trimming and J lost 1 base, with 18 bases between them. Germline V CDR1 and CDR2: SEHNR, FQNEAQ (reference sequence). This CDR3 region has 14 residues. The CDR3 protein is CASSGTEASYEQYF. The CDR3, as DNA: TGTGCCTCATCCGGGACCGAAGCATCCTACGAGCAGTACTTC. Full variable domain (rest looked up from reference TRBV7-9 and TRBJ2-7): DTGVSQNPRHKITKRGQNVTFRCDPISEHNRLYWYRQTLGQGPEFLTYFQNEAQLEKSRLLSDRFSAERPKGSFSTLEIQRTEQGDSAMYLCASSGTEASYEQYFGPGTRLTVT.

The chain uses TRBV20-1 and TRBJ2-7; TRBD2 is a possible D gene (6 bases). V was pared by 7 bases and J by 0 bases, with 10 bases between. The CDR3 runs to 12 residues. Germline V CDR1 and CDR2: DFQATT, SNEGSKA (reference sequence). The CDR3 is CSGRESSYEQYV. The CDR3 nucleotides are TGCAGTGGACGGGAGAGCTCCTACGAGCAGTACGTC.

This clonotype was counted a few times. The CDR3 loop reads CASSQTGTNYGYTF. DNA for the CDR3: TGTGCCAGCAGCCAGACAGGGACTAACTATGGCTACACCTTC. The rearrangement links TRBV12-3 or TRBV12-4 to TRBJ1-2; 7 bases align to TRBD1. V trimming: 6 bases; J trimming: 0 bases; junction bases outside the gene matches: 4. The CDR3 consists of 14 residues.

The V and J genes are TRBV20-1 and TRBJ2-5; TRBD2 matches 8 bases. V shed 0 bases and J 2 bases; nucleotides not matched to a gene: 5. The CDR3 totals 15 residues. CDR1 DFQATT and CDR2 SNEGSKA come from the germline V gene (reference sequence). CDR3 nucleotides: TGCAGTGCTAGAGAGGCGGGGGGAATACAAGAGACCCAGTACTTC. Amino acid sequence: CSAREAGGIQETQYF.

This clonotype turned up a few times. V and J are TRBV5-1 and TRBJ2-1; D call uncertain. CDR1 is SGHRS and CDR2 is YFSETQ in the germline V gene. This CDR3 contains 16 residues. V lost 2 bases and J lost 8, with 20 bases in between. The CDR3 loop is CASSFNPSGQSDEQFF. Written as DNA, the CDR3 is TGCGCCAGCAGCTTCAACCCAAGTGGGCAGTCAGATGAGCAGTTCTTC.

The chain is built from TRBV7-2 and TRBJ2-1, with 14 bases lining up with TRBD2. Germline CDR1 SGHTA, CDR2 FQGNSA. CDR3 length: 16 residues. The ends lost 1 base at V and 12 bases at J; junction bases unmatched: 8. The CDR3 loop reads CASSLEPGLAGVWQFF. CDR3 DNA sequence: TGTGCCAGCAGCTTAGAGCCGGGACTAGCGGGGGTATGGCAGTTCTTC. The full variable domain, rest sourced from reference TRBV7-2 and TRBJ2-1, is GAGVSQSPSNKVTEKGKDVELRCDPISGHTALYWYRQSLGQGLEFLIYFQGNSAPDKSGLPSDRFSAERTGGSVSTLTIQRTQQEDSAVYLCASSLEPGLAGVWQFFGPGTRLTVL.

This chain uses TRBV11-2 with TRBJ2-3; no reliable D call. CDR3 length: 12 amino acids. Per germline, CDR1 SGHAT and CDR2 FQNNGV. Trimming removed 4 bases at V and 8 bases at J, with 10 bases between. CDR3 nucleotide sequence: TGTGCCAGCAGCTCAGAATGGATTACGCAGTATTTT. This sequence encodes CASSSEWITQYF.

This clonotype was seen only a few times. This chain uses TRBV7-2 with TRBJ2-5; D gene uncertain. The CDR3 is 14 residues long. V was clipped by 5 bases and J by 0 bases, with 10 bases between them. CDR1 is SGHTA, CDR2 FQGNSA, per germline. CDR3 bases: TGTGCCAGCAGCCTCAACCCGTACCAAGAGACCCAGTACTTC. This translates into CASSLNPYQETQYF.

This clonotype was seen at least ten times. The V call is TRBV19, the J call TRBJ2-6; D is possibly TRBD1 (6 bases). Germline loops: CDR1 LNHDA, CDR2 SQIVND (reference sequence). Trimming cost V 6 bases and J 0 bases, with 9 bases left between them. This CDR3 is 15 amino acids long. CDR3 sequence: CASRPGDSGANVLTF. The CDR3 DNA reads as TGTGCCAGTAGGCCAGGGGACTCTGGGGCCAACGTCCTGACTTTC.

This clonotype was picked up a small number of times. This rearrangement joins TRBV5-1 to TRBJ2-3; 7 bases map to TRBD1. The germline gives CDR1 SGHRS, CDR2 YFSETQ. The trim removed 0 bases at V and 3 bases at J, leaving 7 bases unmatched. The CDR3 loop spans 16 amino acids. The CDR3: CASSLGGTVFTDTQYF. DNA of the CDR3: TGCGCCAGCAGCTTGGGTGGGACAGTATTTACAGATACGCAGTATTTT.

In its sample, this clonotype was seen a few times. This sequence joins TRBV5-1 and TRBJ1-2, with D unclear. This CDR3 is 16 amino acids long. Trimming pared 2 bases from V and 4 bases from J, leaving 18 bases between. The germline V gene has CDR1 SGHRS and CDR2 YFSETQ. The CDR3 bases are TGCGCCAGCAGCTTAGGCAGCTCCCAAACCGTCTATGGCTACACCTTC. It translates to CASSLGSSQTVYGYTF.

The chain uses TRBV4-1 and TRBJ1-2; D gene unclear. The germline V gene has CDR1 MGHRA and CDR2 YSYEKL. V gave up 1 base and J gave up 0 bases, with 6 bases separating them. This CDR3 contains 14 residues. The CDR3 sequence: CASSQVLANYGYTF. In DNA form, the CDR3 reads TGCGCCAGCAGCCAAGTCCTAGCTAACTATGGCTACACCTTC.